The 24 T cell receptor beta chains presented below share a single source sample, sequenced in a study of vaccination and CD4 T cells after COVID-19. Treatment here: approximately 9-day PBMC culture with coronavirus spike peptide pools or control peptides (ViraFEST assay). These receptors have no known antigen. Sequenced with the Oncomine TCR Beta short-read assay was DNA taken from cultured CD4+ T cells. TCRdb passed the PCR reads through MiXCR, listing each CDR3 protein once. The table includes fewer than 25,000 distinct CDR3 sequences, over 45% detected once. Specimen: CD4+ T cells from blood, cultured in vitro. The origin of the receptors is a human donor who had recovered from COVID-19.

The CDR3, as DNA: TGCAGTGCTAGAGTATTAGGTCAGGTAGATCAGCCCCAGCATTTT. Translation gives CSARVLGQVDQPQHF. The V gene is TRBV20-1, the J gene TRBJ1-5; D is unresolved. The germline gives CDR1 DFQATT, CDR2 SNEGSKA (reference sequence). This CDR3 is built from 15 residues. V was trimmed by 1 base and J by 5 bases, leaving 15 bases between them.

V is TRBV2 and J is TRBJ2-3; D unclear. The V end was cut by 7 bases, the J end by 4 bases, with 9 bases between. The length of the CDR3 is 12 residues. Germline CDR1 reads SNHLY; CDR2 reads FYNNEI. CDR3 coding DNA: TGTGCCAGCAAACGAGATGCAGATACGCAGTATTTT. Translating gives CASKRDADTQYF.

V and J are TRBV5-4 and TRBJ2-5; 12 bases are a match to TRBD2. Trimming cost V 1 base and J 5 bases; bases outside gene matches: 9. Germline V CDR1 and CDR2: SGHNT, YYREEE (reference sequence). This CDR3 region has 17 residues. The CDR3 sequence: CASSLQLAGGSGETQYF. CDR3 nucleotides: TGTGCCAGCAGCTTGCAACTAGCGGGAGGCTCGGGGGAGACCCAGTACTTC.

This clonotype came up a few times. The chain employs TRBV24-1 and TRBJ2-7; D may be TRBD2 (6 bases). Trimming left V 3 bases short and J 5 bases short, with 16 bases between. CDR1 is KGHDR, CDR2 SFDVKD, per germline. This CDR3 comprises 15 residues. The CDR3: CATSDPARGNNEQYF. The DNA for the CDR3 is TGTGCCACCAGTGATCCGGCGCGGGGCAACAACGAGCAGTACTTC.

The chain links TRBV4-3 to TRBJ2-2, with unresolved D. CDR1 is LGHNA and CDR2 is YSLEER in the germline V gene. This CDR3 is 14 amino acids long. Deletions cut 0 bases from V and 2 bases from J, with 4 bases between. DNA for the CDR3: TGCGCCAGCAGCCAAGACTATAACACCGGGGAGCTGTTTTTT. As protein: CASSQDYNTGELFF.

This clonotype was picked up a small number of times. The chain uses TRBV7-3 and TRBJ2-5; 7 nucleotides line up with TRBD1. The germline CDR1 and CDR2 sequences are SGHTA and FQGTGA. With V trimmed by 4 bases and J by 2 bases, 1 base remained unmatched. There are 13 residues in the CDR3. The CDR3 here is CASSWTGQETQYF. The CDR3 bases are TGTGCCAGCAGCTGGACAGGTCAAGAGACCCAGTACTTC.

The V gene is TRBV6-5, the J gene TRBJ1-5, with D hard to call. V lost 2 bases and J 4 bases, leaving 6 bases between the germline ends. Looked up from germline, CDR1 is MNHEY and CDR2 is SVGAGI. The CDR3 is 13 residues long. In DNA form, the CDR3 reads TGTGCCAGCAGTTACGAGAGTAATCAGCCCCAGCATTTT. Its protein product is CASSYESNQPQHF.

The chain uses TRBV20-1 and TRBJ2-3; D may match TRBD1 or TRBD2 (5 bases each). V was cut by 3 bases and J by 4 bases, with 29 bases left in between. Germline CDR1 is DFQATT and CDR2 is SNEGSKA (reference sequence). This CDR3 is built from 19 residues. The CDR3 loop is CSASKEPAHSGMGADTQYF. DNA for the CDR3: TGCAGTGCTAGTAAGGAGCCAGCCCATTCCGGGATGGGGGCAGATACGCAGTATTTT.

The chain carries TRBV15 and TRBJ1-1; perhaps TRBD1 as D (6 bases). With 0 bases removed from V and 6 bases from J, the gap between germline ends came to 14 bases. Germline assignment: CDR1 LNHNV and CDR2 YYDKDF (reference sequence). This CDR3 region has 15 residues. CDR3 protein: CATSRDPTGIAEAFF. The CDR3 nucleotides are TGTGCCACCAGCAGAGATCCCACAGGGATCGCTGAAGCTTTCTTT.

This clonotype appeared a few times. The chain is built from TRBV20-1 and TRBJ1-2, with 8 bases identical to TRBD1. Germline V gene sequence: CDR1 DFQATT, CDR2 SNEGSKA (reference sequence). The CDR3 extends over 16 amino acids. After removal of 5 bases from V and 8 bases from J, the junction contained 19 bases not matched to a gene. The CDR3 protein is CSAQPDRALRNIGYTF. CDR3 in DNA: TGCAGTGCTCAACCGGACAGGGCGCTCAGAAATATCGGCTACACCTTC.

The genes are TRBV4-1 and TRBJ2-2; the D gene is possibly TRBD1 (6 bases). Germline CDR1 and CDR2: MGHRA and YSYEKL. CDR3 length: 16 amino acids. Trimming pared 4 bases from V and 1 base from J, leaving 13 bases between. DNA for the CDR3: TGCGCCAGCAGCCCCCACACAGGGCTGAACACCGGGGAGCTGTTTTTT. As protein: CASSPHTGLNTGELFF.

The V gene is TRBV6-2 or TRBV6-3, the J gene TRBJ2-7; possible D gene TRBD2, 6 bases. CDR1 is MNHEY and CDR2 is SVGEGT in the germline V gene. The V gene lost 8 bases and the J gene lost 2 bases, with 19 bases spanning the gap. The CDR3 extends over 15 amino acids. The CDR3 nucleotides read TGTGCCAGCCAGGGAGCCGGGAGTGTCACCTACGAGCAGTACTTC. This codes for CASQGAGSVTYEQYF.

The rearrangement uses TRBV28 and TRBJ1-2; 9 bases line up with TRBD1. The germline gives CDR1 MDHEN, CDR2 SYDVKM. The CDR3 spans 15 residues. The V segment lost 6 bases and the J segment 8 bases; nucleotides outside the gene matches: 13. DNA for the CDR3: TGTGCCAGCAGCGGGACAGGGCAGAGCGGAGGGGGCTACACCTTC. Translated: CASSGTGQSGGGYTF.

In its sample, this clonotype was seen a few times. This chain uses TRBV7-2 with TRBJ2-2, with TRBD2 matching over 10 bases. The germline V gene has CDR1 SGHTA and CDR2 FQGNSA. CDR3 length: 18 residues. Germline trimming cut 2 bases from V and 5 bases from J; bases unmatched to any gene: 11. The CDR3 region has the DNA TGTGCCAGCAGCTTATTCTTCGCTAGCGGGAGTTGGACCGGGGAGCTGTTTTTT. This translates into CASSLFFASGSWTGELFF.

The rearrangement joins TRBV9 to TRBJ1-1; a weak D match, TRBD1 (5 bases). CDR1 SGDLS and CDR2 YYNGEE come from the germline V gene. This CDR3 has 15 residues. V lost 0 bases, J lost 1 base, and 10 bases lay in between. CDR3 in DNA: TGTGCCAGCAGCGTAGGCTGGGGCCCGAACACTGAAGCTTTCTTT. Protein: CASSVGWGPNTEAFF.

In the case of this clonotype: A much larger clone lies a single base off, so this may be a read error. CDR3 sequence reads: CASSQGGNYGYTF. The CDR3 coding sequence is TGTGCCAGCAGCCAAGGGGGTAACTATGGCTACACCTTC. This rearrangement joins TRBV14 to TRBJ1-2, with no clear D. This CDR3 is built from 13 residues. Trimming left V 1 base short and J 1 base short, with 4 bases between. Looked up from germline, CDR1 is SGHDN and CDR2 is FVKESK.

This clonotype appeared a few times. The chain joins TRBV7-2 to TRBJ2-5; TRBD1 matches 8 bases. CDR1 SGHTA and CDR2 FQGNSA come from the germline V gene. This CDR3 is 14 amino acids long. V shed 4 bases, J shed 6 bases, and the junction held 7 bases outside the gene matches. The CDR3 region is CASSSPTGVKTQYF. CDR3 DNA: TGTGCCAGCAGCTCACCGACAGGGGTCAAGACCCAGTACTTC.

This clonotype showed up just a few times. V usage is TRBV11-2 and J usage is TRBJ2-7; the match to TRBD2 covers 16 bases. Germline CDR1 SGHAT, CDR2 FQNNGV. The CDR3 has 17 amino acids. Trimming removed 6 bases from V and 5 bases from J; junction bases left unmatched: 10. CDR3 nucleotide sequence: TGTGCCAGCAGTAATTCCCGGGGACTAGCGGGAGGGGACGAGCAGTACTTC. This sequence encodes CASSNSRGLAGGDEQYF.

This clonotype occurred a few times. The genes are TRBV10-2 and TRBJ2-1, with TRBD2 matching 8 bases. J lost 3 bases, V lost 10 bases, and 11 bases had no gene match. The length of the CDR3 is 15 residues. Looked up from germline, CDR1 is WSHSY and CDR2 is SAAADI. CDR3 in DNA: TGCGCCACCTCCCCGGGCGGGAGGCACTACAATGAGCAGTTCTTC. The encoded protein is CATSPGGRHYNEQFF.

A few counts support this clonotype. V usage is TRBV2 and J usage is TRBJ1-3, with D possibly TRBD1 on 6 matching bases. Germline loops: CDR1 SNHLY, CDR2 FYNNEI. The CDR3 consists of 15 residues. The V and J ends lost 6 bases and 3 bases respectively, with 15 bases between them. The CDR3 sequence is CASSLQQGRGNTIYF. The CDR3 DNA sequence: TGTGCCAGCAGCCTCCAACAGGGACGTGGAAACACCATATATTTT.

The V and J genes are TRBV20-1 and TRBJ1-6; possibly TRBD1 for D (5 bases). This CDR3 has 15 amino acids. Trimming took off 4 bases at V and 0 bases at J, with 10 bases between the two ends. In germline, CDR1 is DFQATT, CDR2 SNEGSKA (reference sequence). The CDR3 sequence is CSANRLSSYNSPLHF. The CDR3 nucleotides are TGCAGTGCTAACAGGCTCAGCTCCTATAATTCACCCCTCCACTTT.

This chain links TRBV7-2 with TRBJ2-1, with D unresolved. V was clipped by 6 bases and J by 6 bases, with 12 bases between them. The CDR3 loop spans 13 amino acids. Germline loops: CDR1 SGHTA, CDR2 FQGNSA. CDR3 loop: CASRAGWANEQFF. In nucleotides, the CDR3 is TGTGCCAGCAGAGCCGGATGGGCCAATGAGCAGTTCTTC.

V usage is TRBV12-5 and J usage is TRBJ2-6; possible D gene TRBD1, 6 bases. This CDR3 is built from 16 residues. V dropped 5 bases and J dropped 2 bases, with 13 bases sitting between them. Per the germline V gene, CDR1 is LGHNT and CDR2 is FRNRAP. The CDR3 coding sequence is TGTGCTAGTGGTGGTCGACAGGCACCTGGGGCCAACGTCCTGACTTTC. This translates into CASGGRQAPGANVLTF.

The sample holds a few counts of this clonotype. This chain connects TRBV20-1 to TRBJ2-1; 13 nucleotides agree with TRBD2. V lost 6 bases and J lost 7; bases outside the gene matches: 3. The CDR3 runs to 13 residues. In germline, CDR1 is DFQATT, CDR2 SNEGSKA (reference sequence). CDR3 coding DNA: TGCAGTGCCCCGACTAGCGGGAGGAATGAGCAGTTCTTC. Translation: CSAPTSGRNEQFF.